This TCR beta chain was sequenced during a study of T cell repertoires in ileal Crohn's disease. This clone was recorded only once. Sequencing used immunoSEQ multiplex PCR; TCRdb keeps in-frame clones, though not all of them. The data contain 3,500 to 4,500 clones, around 74% of them singletons. The CDR3 consists of 16 residues. With 3 bases removed from V and 4 bases from J, the gap between germline ends came to 18 bases. The germline V gene has CDR1 SGHVS and CDR2 FQNEAQ. The material sequenced was ileal tissue. This rearrangement joins TRBV7-8 to TRBJ2-5, with D perhaps matching TRBD1 (6 bases). This receptor was obtained from an adult with Crohn's disease. The CDR3 coding sequence is TGTGCCAGCAGCTTTCCTACACAGGGAAGTAGAGAGACCCAGTACTTC. Translating it yields CASSFPTQGSRETQYF.